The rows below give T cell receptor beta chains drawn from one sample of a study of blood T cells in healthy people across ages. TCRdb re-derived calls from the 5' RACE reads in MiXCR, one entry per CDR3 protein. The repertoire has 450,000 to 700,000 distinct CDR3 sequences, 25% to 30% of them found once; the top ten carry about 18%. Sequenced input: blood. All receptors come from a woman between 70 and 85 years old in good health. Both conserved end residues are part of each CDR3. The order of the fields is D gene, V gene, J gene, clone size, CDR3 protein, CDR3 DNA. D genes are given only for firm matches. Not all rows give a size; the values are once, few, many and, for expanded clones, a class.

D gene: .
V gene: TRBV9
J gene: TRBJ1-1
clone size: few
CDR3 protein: CASSPSGHKNTEAFF
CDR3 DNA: TGTGCCAGCTCTCCCTCAGGACATAAGAACACTGAAGCTTTCTTT

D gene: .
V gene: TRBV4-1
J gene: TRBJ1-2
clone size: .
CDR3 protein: CASSQGDGPGGYTF
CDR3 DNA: TGCGCCAGCAGCCAAGGGGACGGACCGGGAGGCTACACCTTC

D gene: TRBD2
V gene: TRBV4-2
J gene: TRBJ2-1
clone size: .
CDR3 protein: CASSQVGDYGEQFF
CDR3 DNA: TGTGCCAGCAGCCAAGTAGGGGACTATGGTGAGCAGTTCTTC

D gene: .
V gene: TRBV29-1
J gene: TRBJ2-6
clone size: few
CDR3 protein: CSVRGVGSGANVLTF
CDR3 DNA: TGCAGCGTTAGGGGAGTAGGCTCTGGGGCCAACGTCCTGACTTTC

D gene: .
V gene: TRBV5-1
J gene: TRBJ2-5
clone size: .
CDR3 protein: CASSRGAQDTQYF
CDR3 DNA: TGCGCCAGCAGCCGCGGGGCCCAAGATACCCAGTACTTC

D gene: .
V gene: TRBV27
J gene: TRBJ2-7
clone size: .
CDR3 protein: CASSLSGREQYF
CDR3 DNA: TGTGCCAGCAGCCTCTCTGGTCGCGAGCAGTACTTC

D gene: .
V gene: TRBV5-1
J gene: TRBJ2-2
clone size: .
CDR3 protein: CASSLVPGNTGELFF
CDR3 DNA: TGCGCCAGCAGCTTGGTTCCAGGTAACACCGGGGAGCTGTTTTTT

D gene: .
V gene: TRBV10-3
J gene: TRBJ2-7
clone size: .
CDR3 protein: CAISADPSIYEQYF
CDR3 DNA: TGTGCCATCAGTGCCGACCCTTCCATCTACGAGCAGTACTTC

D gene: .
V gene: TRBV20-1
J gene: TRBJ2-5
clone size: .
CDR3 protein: CSANRDEETQYF
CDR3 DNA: TGCAGTGCAAACCGGGACGAAGAGACCCAGTACTTC

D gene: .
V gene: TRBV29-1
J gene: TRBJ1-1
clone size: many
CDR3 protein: CSVGSQNTEAFF
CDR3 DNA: TGCAGCGTCGGGTCTCAGAACACTGAAGCTTTCTTT

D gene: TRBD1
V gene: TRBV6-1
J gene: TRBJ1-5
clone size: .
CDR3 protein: CASSEGQGDRQPQHF
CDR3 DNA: TGTGCCAGCAGTGAAGGCCAGGGGGATCGGCAGCCCCAGCATTTT

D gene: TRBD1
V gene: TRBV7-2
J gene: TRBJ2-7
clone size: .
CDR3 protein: CASRKDRGQYYEQYF
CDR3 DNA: TGTGCCAGCAGGAAGGACAGGGGGCAATACTACGAGCAGTACTTC

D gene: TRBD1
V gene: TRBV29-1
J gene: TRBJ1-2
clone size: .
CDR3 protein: CSVGRDRNYGYTF
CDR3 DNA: TGCAGCGTTGGAAGGGACAGGAACTATGGCTACACCTTC

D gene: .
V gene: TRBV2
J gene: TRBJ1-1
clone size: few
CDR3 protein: CASSEVAANTEAFF
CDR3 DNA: TGTGCCAGCAGTGAAGTCGCAGCGAACACTGAAGCTTTCTTT

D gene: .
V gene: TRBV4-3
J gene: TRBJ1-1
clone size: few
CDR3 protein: CASSQERWNTEAFF
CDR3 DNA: TGCGCCAGCAGCCAAGAAAGGTGGAACACTGAAGCTTTCTTT

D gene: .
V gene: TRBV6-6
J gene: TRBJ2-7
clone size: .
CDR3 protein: CASRYGTESYEQYF
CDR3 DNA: TGTGCCAGCAGATACGGGACGGAGTCCTACGAGCAGTACTTC

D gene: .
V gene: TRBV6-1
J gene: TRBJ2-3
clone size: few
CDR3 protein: CASILIPTCTDTQYF
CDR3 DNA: TGTGCCAGCATCTTAATTCCAACTTGCACAGATACGCAGTATTTT

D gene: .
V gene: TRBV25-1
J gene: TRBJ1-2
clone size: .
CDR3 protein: CASSEIAGVDGYTF
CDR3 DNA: TGTGCCAGCAGTGAGATTGCGGGGGTTGATGGCTACACCTTC

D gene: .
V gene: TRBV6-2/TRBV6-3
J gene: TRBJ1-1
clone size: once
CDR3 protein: CASKPKPITEAFF
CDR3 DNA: TGTGCCAGCAAGCCAAAGCCAATCACTGAAGCTTTCTTT

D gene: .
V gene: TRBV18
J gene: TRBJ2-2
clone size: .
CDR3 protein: CASSYGQVAGELFF
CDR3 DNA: TGTGCCAGCTCGTATGGACAAGTCGCCGGGGAGCTGTTTTTT

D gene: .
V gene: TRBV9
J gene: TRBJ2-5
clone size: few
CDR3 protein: CASSQIGASETQYF
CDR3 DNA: TGTGCCAGCAGCCAAATTGGGGCCTCAGAGACCCAGTACTTC

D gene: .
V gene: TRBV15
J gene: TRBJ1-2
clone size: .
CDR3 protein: CATSRDGTGAEPLYGYTF
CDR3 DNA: TGTGCCACCAGCAGAGATGGCACAGGAGCGGAACCTCTCTATGGCTACACCTTC

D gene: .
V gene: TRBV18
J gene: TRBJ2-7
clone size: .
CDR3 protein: CASSPSWTDEQYF
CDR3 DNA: TGTGCCAGCTCACCTTCGTGGACAGACGAGCAGTACTTC

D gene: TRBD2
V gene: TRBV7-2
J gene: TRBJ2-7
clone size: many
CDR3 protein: CASSDASGGAGEQYF
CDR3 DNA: TGTGCCAGCAGCGATGCTAGCGGGGGGGCGGGCGAGCAGTACTTC

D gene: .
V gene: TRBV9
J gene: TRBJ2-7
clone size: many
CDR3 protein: CASSVARATGPYEQYF
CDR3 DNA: TGTGCCAGCAGCGTAGCCCGAGCTACAGGACCCTACGAGCAGTACTTC

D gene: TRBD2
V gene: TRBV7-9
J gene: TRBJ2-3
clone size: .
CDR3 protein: CASSQTSGGASTDTQYF
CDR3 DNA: TGTGCCAGCAGCCAGACTAGCGGGGGCGCTAGCACAGATACGCAGTATTTT

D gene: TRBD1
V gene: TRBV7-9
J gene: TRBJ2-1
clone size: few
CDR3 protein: CASSPWGQGIYNEQFF
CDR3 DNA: TGTGCCAGCAGCCCCTGGGGACAGGGAATCTACAATGAGCAGTTCTTC

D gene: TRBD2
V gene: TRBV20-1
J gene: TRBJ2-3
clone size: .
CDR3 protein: CSADGSSGGVRDTQYF
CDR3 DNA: TGCAGTGCGGACGGCTCTAGCGGGGGGGTTCGCGATACGCAGTATTTT

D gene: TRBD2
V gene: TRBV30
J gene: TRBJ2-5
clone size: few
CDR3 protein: CAWSRGLAGETQYF
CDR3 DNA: TGTGCCTGGAGTCGGGGACTAGCAGGAGAGACCCAGTACTTC

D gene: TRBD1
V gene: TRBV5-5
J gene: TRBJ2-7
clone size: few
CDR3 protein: CASSLDRGQGEEQYF
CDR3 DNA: TGTGCCAGCAGCTTGGACAGGGGACAGGGGGAAGAGCAGTACTTC

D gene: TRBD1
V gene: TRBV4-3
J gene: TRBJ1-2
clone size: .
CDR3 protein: CASSQDWGTADYGYTF
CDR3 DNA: TGCGCCAGCAGCCAAGATTGGGGGACAGCAGACTATGGCTACACCTTC

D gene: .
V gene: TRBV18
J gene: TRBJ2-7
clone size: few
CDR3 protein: CASSPFNPRTAYEQYF
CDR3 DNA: TGTGCCAGCTCACCATTCAACCCTCGGACAGCCTACGAGCAGTACTTC

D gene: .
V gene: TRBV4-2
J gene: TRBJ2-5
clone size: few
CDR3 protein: CASSQDTGGMVGETQYF
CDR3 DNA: TGTGCCAGCAGCCAAGATACCGGGGGAATGGTTGGGGAGACCCAGTACTTC

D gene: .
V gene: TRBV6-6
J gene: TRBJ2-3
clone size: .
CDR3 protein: CASSRLHSTDTQYF
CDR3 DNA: TGTGCCAGCAGTAGGCTCCACAGCACAGATACGCAGTATTTT

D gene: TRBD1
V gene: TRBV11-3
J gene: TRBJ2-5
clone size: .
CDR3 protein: CASSLWGRGLEETQYF
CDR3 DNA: TGTGCCAGCAGCTTATGGGGCAGGGGGCTAGAAGAGACCCAGTACTTC

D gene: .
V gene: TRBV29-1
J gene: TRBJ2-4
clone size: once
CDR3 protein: CSVEVGAGDIQYF
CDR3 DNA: TGCAGCGTTGAGGTGGGAGCTGGGGACATTCAGTACTTC

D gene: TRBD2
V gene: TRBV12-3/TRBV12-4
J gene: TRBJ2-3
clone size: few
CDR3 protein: CASTSGGSPNTQYF
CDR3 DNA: TGTGCCAGCACTAGCGGGGGGTCCCCCAATACGCAGTATTTT

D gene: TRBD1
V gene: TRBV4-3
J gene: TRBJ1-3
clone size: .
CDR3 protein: CASSPPDRRDTIYF
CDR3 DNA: TGCGCCAGCAGCCCACCGGACAGGAGAGACACCATATATTTT

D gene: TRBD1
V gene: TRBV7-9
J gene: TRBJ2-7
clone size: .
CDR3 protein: CASSSISGTAQRGEQYF
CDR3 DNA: TGTGCCAGCAGCTCTATTTCCGGGACAGCTCAGAGAGGCGAGCAGTACTTC

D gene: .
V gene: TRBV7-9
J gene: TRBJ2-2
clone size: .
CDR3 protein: CASSLPGSGELFF
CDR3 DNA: TGTGCCAGCAGCTTACCGGGTTCCGGGGAGCTGTTTTTT

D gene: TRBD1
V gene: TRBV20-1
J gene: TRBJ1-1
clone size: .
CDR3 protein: CSATLRPGTGGSEAFF
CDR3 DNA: TGCAGTGCTACCCTTCGCCCAGGGACAGGGGGCTCTGAAGCTTTCTTT

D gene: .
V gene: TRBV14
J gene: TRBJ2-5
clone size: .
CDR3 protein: CASSPRIQAQETQYF
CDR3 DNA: TGTGCCAGCAGCCCGAGGATACAGGCACAAGAGACCCAGTACTTC

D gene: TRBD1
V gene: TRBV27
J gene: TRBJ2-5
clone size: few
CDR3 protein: CASKGGTGGSKAETQYF
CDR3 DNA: TGTGCCAGCAAAGGAGGGACAGGGGGCTCCAAAGCAGAGACCCAGTACTTC

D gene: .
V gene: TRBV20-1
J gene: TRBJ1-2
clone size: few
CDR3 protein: CSATSDNYGYTF
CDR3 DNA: TGCAGTGCTACCTCGGACAACTATGGCTACACCTTC

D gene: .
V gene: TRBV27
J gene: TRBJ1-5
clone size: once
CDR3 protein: CASSRGGGYSQPQHF
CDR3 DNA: TGTGCCAGCAGTCGCGGCGGGGGCTACAGTCAGCCCCAGCATTTT

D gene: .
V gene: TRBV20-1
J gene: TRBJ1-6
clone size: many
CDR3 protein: CSAAYSPLHF
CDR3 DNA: TGCAGTGCTGCTTATTCACCCCTCCACTTT

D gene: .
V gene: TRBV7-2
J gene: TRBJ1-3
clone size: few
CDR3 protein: CASSLGLGNSGNTIYF
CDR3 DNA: TGTGCCAGCAGCTTAGGGTTAGGAAACTCTGGAAACACCATATATTTT

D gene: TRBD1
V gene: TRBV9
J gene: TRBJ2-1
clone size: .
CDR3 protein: CASSVASQGAGPDPGNEQFF
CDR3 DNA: TGTGCCAGCAGCGTAGCCTCACAGGGGGCGGGCCCCGACCCAGGCAATGAGCAGTTCTTC

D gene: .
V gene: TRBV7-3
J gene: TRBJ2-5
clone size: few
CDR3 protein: CASSLRSDSQETQYF
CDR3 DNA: TGTGCCAGCAGCTTACGCTCGGACTCCCAAGAGACCCAGTACTTC

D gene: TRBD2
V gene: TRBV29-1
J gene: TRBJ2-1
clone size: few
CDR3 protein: CSARGVSSYNEQFF
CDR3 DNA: TGCAGCGCCCGGGGGGTTAGCTCCTACAATGAGCAGTTCTTC

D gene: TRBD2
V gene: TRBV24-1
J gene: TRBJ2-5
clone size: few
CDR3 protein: CATSDPSGGAEETQYF
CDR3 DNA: TGTGCCACCAGTGACCCTAGCGGGGGGGCCGAGGAGACCCAGTACTTC

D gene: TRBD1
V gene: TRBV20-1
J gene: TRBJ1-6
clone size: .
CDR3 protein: CSARRDSSYNSPLHF
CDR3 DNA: TGCAGTGCACGGAGGGACAGCTCCTATAATTCACCCCTCCACTTT

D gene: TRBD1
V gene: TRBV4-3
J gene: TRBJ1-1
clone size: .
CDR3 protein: CASSLRQGTTEAFF
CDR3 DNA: TGCGCCAGCAGCCTTAGACAGGGTACCACTGAAGCTTTCTTT

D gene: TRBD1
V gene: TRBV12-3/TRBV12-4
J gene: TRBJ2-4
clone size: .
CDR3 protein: CASRIGQYQGENIQYF
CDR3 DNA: TGTGCCAGCAGGATCGGACAGTATCAGGGGGAGAACATTCAGTACTTC

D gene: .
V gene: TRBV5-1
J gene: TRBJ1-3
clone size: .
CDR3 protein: CASSLGQEKYTIYF
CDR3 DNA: TGCGCCAGCAGCTTGGGACAGGAGAAGTACACCATATATTTT

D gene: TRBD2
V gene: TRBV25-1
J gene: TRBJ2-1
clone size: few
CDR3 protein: CASTFLADNEQFF
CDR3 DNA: TGTGCCAGCACCTTCCTAGCGGACAATGAGCAGTTCTTC

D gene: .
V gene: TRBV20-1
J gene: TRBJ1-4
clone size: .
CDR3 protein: CSASPEGDEKLFF
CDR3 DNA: TGCAGTGCTTCGCCTGAGGGGGATGAAAAACTGTTTTTT

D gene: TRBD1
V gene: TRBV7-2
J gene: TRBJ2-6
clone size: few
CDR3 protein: CASNYGQGVSGANVLTF
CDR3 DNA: TGTGCCAGCAACTATGGACAGGGGGTCTCTGGGGCCAACGTCCTGACTTTC

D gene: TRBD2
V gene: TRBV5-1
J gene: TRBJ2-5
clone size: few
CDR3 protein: CASSFKVAGAHQETQYF
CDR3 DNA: TGCGCCAGCAGCTTCAAGGTAGCGGGGGCTCATCAAGAGACCCAGTACTTC